A single sample gave rise to the 19 T cell receptor beta chains below, sequenced in a study of blood T cell repertoires in COVID-19. Clones were sequenced by immunoSEQ multiplex PCR, and TCRdb holds only the in-frame ones, with some missing. The repertoire holds about 150,000 clones, with 84% as singletons. Sequenced material: peripheral blood. The receptors shown here come from a woman aged 50 to 60 with acute or convalescent COVID-19.

The chain carries TRBV6-1 and TRBJ2-3; 9 bases are shared with TRBD2. This CDR3 contains 15 residues. J was trimmed by 5 bases and V by 3 bases; bases with no gene match: 6. Germline-derived CDR1 and CDR2 are MNHNS and SASEGT. In nucleotides, the CDR3 is TGTGCCAGCAGTGATCCGGCGGGGGGGCAAGATACGCAGTATTTT. It yields the protein CASSDPAGGQDTQYF.

The chain carries TRBV7-9 and TRBJ2-1, with 13 bases lining up with TRBD2. In germline, CDR1 is SEHNR, CDR2 FQNEAQ (reference sequence). With V trimmed by 5 bases and J by 7 bases, 5 bases remained unmatched. CDR3 length equals 15 residues. CDR3 loop: CASSPTSGRLNEQFF. In DNA form, the CDR3 reads TGTGCCAGCAGCCCGACTAGCGGGAGGCTTAATGAGCAGTTCTTC.

The gene calls are TRBV11-2 and TRBJ2-7; possibly TRBD1 for D (5 bases). The V and J ends lost 1 base and 3 bases respectively, with 7 bases between them. The length of the CDR3 is 13 residues. Germline V gene lookup returns CDR1 SGHAT and CDR2 FQNNGV. CDR3 nucleotide sequence: TGTGCCAGCAGCTTAGGCAGGGTCTACGAGCAGTACTTC. Protein sequence: CASSLGRVYEQYF.

V and J are TRBV5-1 and TRBJ2-1; D possibly corresponds to TRBD2 (6 bases). CDR1 is SGHRS, CDR2 YFSETQ, per germline. The CDR3 has 12 residues. With 4 bases removed from V and 8 bases from J, the gap between germline ends came to 10 bases. The CDR3 is CASSTGGYEQFF. DNA for the CDR3: TGCGCCAGCAGCACCGGGGGTTATGAGCAGTTCTTC.

In this sample, this clone turned up once. The gene calls are TRBV10-3 and TRBJ2-5; 7 bases align to TRBD2. This CDR3 spans 16 amino acids. Trimming cost V 2 bases and J 5 bases; bases outside gene matches: 11. The germline CDR1 and CDR2 sequences are ENHRY and SYGVKD. The CDR3 reads CAISESMAGAGETQYF. The CDR3 DNA is TGTGCCATCAGTGAGAGCATGGCGGGAGCGGGGGAGACCCAGTACTTC.

The chain carries TRBV10-3 and TRBJ2-1, with D perhaps TRBD2 (7 bases). Germline CDR1 reads ENHRY; CDR2 reads SYGVKD. Trimming removed 2 bases at V and 6 bases at J, with 17 bases between. The CDR3 runs to 16 residues. The CDR3 is CAISEPGGGGFNEQFF. DNA for the CDR3: TGTGCCATCAGTGAGCCGGGGGGAGGGGGTTTCAATGAGCAGTTCTTC.

The chain is built from TRBV28 and TRBJ2-7; 7 positions agree with TRBD1. The germline CDR1 and CDR2 sequences are MDHEN and SYDVKM. Germline trimming cut 6 bases from V and 5 bases from J; bases unmatched to any gene: 7. The CDR3 is 13 residues long. The CDR3 nucleotides read TGTGCCAGCAGAAAGACAGGGCCCCACGAGCAGTACTTC. Residues: CASRKTGPHEQYF. The full variable domain, rest sourced from reference TRBV28 and TRBJ2-7, is DVKVTQSSRYLVKRTGEKVFLECVQDMDHENMFWYRQDPGLGLRLIYFSYDVKMKEKGDIPEGYSVSREKKERFSLILESASTNQTSMYLCASRKTGPHEQYFGPGTRLTVT.

In the case of this clone: At the DNA level, this CDR3 is encoded by other sequences in the same sample as well. The chain combines TRBV12-3 or TRBV12-4 with TRBJ1-5, with 8 nucleotides matching TRBD1. The junction had 2 bases not matched to a gene; V was cut back by 6 bases and J by 4 bases. CDR3 length equals 13 residues. The chain's CDR3 is CASSRTGNQPQHF. CDR3 nucleotide sequence: TGTGCCAGCAGCCGGACAGGGAATCAGCCCCAGCATTTT.

This chain joins TRBV6-2 or TRBV6-3 and TRBJ2-3; TRBD2 is a possible D gene (6 bases). CDR1 is MNHEY, CDR2 SVGEGT, per germline. Trimming stripped 0 bases from V and 4 bases from J, with 14 bases between. The CDR3 spans 16 residues. CDR3 sequence: CASSYSPGRGPDTQYF. The CDR3 coding sequence is TGTGCCAGCAGTTACTCCCCGGGGCGGGGTCCAGATACGCAGTATTTT.

Written as DNA, the CDR3 is TGTGCCAGCAGTTACTCGGGGGCCGGGAATCAGCCCCAGCATTTT. This translates into CASSYSGAGNQPQHF. The chain employs TRBV6-2 or TRBV6-3 and TRBJ1-5, with D perhaps matching TRBD1 (6 bases). The germline V gene encodes CDR1 MNHEY and CDR2 SVGEGT. Trimming shortened V by 0 bases and J by 4 bases, and 10 bases separated the two germline ends. The CDR3 has 15 amino acids.

V usage is TRBV7-2 and J usage is TRBJ2-5, with 9 bases lining up with TRBD1. V lost 5 bases and J lost 1; bases outside the gene matches: 5. Germline V lookup: CDR1 SGHTA, CDR2 FQGNSA. CDR3 length: 15 amino acids. The CDR3 DNA reads TGTGCCAGCAGCGGGCGGGACAGGGTCCAAGAGACCCAGTACTTC. It encodes CASSGRDRVQETQYF.

The chain joins TRBV7-6 to TRBJ2-1; no definite D call. Looked up from germline, CDR1 is SGHVS and CDR2 is FNYEAQ. This CDR3 has 12 amino acids. Trimming removed 5 bases from V and 6 bases from J, with 8 bases in between. The CDR3 loop is CASSPWSNEQFF. For the CDR3, the DNA is TGTGCCAGCAGCCCCTGGAGCAATGAGCAGTTCTTC.

The V call is TRBV7-2, the J call TRBJ2-3; 9 nucleotides agree with TRBD2. From germline, CDR1 is SGHTA and CDR2 FQGNSA. The CDR3 length is 13 residues. The ends lost 4 bases at V and 11 bases at J; junction bases unmatched: 7. Here the CDR3 reads CASSSTSGSGQYF. For the CDR3, the DNA is TGTGCCAGCAGCTCTACTAGCGGGTCAGGGCAGTATTTT.

The chain couples TRBV6-5 to TRBJ1-4, with D possibly being TRBD1 (6 bases). The V end lost 6 bases, the J end lost 8 bases, and 10 bases lay between the germline ends. The CDR3 runs to 12 residues. Per the germline V gene, CDR1 is MNHEY and CDR2 is SVGAGI. This CDR3 is CASRDSQEKLFF. The CDR3 DNA follows: TGTGCCAGCAGGGACAGCCAAGAAAAACTGTTTTTT.

V is TRBV5-4 and J is TRBJ2-6; TRBD2 is a possible D gene (5 bases). Trimming removed 4 bases from V and 3 bases from J, with 23 bases in between. The CDR3 contains 19 residues. Germline values: CDR1 SGHNT, CDR2 YYREEE (reference sequence). The CDR3 DNA sequence: TGTGCCAGCAGCGGAATAGGACTTCTCTCATCGGGTGGGGCCAACGTCCTGACTTTC. This gives the protein CASSGIGLLSSGGANVLTF.

This clone was counted between two and nine times. V is TRBV11-2 and J is TRBJ2-3, with D possibly being TRBD2 (5 bases). Germline V CDR1 and CDR2: SGHAT, FQNNGV. V was cut by 1 base and J by 1 base, with 6 bases left in between. The CDR3 is made up of 14 amino acids. The CDR3: CASSLVSGTDTQYF. In nucleotides, the CDR3 is TGTGCCAGCAGCTTAGTTAGCGGCACAGATACGCAGTATTTT.

This clone was found many times. The V gene is TRBV28, the J gene TRBJ2-7, with TRBD1 matching 7 bases. From germline, CDR1 is MDHEN and CDR2 SYDVKM. V was clipped by 5 bases and J by 6 bases; unmatched bases: 1. The CDR3 length is 11 residues. CDR3 bases: TGTGCCAGCAGTACAGGGGTCGAGCAGTACTTC. Translated: CASSTGVEQYF.

The chain couples TRBV2 to TRBJ2-5; D gene unclear. Trimming removed 2 bases at V and 3 bases at J, with 7 bases between. The germline V gene encodes CDR1 SNHLY and CDR2 FYNNEI. The CDR3 spans 13 residues. This CDR3 is CASSEYMKETQYF. CDR3 nucleotides: TGTGCCAGCAGTGAATACATGAAAGAGACCCAGTACTTC.

The chain's CDR3 is CASSTLGWGTRNIQYF. CDR3 in DNA: TGTGCCAGTAGTACCCTCGGGTGGGGGACTAGAAACATTCAGTACTTC. The chain combines TRBV19 with TRBJ2-4, with TRBD2 matching 8 bases. Per germline, CDR1 LNHDA and CDR2 SQIVND (reference sequence). The V segment lost 4 bases and the J segment 6 bases; nucleotides outside the gene matches: 11. The CDR3 runs to 16 residues.